This entry lists 3 T cell receptor beta chains sequenced from one sample in a study of cytomegalovirus exposure and HLA in healthy donors. 13 Jbeta primers and 60 Vbeta primers were used for the PCR. Repertoires were generated with immunoSEQ multiplex PCR, while TCRdb's copy carries only in-frame clones and drops some. The sample has roughly 72,000 clones. The sample comprised PBMCs. The receptor source for this set is a man aged 18 to 35 in good health and CMV-seropositive.

This rearrangement joins TRBV2 to TRBJ2-7; 9 bases are shared with TRBD1. The CDR3 runs to 14 residues. Germline V gene data show CDR1 as SNHLY and CDR2 as FYNNEI. V was clipped by 7 bases and J by 5 bases; unmatched bases: 9. CDR3 residues: CASTRPGTGNEQYF. The CDR3 DNA sequence: TGTGCCAGCACCCGTCCCGGGACAGGGAACGAGCAGTACTTC.

The chain is built from TRBV6-5 and TRBJ1-3; the match to TRBD1 covers 8 bases. J was trimmed by 3 bases and V by 6 bases; bases with no gene match: 4. The CDR3 sequence is 14 residues long. Germline lookup yields CDR1 MNHEY and CDR2 SVGAGI. Here the CDR3 reads CASRTGGGGNTIYF. CDR3 nucleotide sequence: TGTGCCAGCAGAACAGGGGGGGGTGGAAACACCATATATTTT.

The chain couples TRBV30 to TRBJ1-1; 9 bases fit TRBD1. CDR3 length: 17 amino acids. The ends lost 8 bases at V and 0 bases at J; junction bases unmatched: 16. Germline CDR1 is GTSNPN and CDR2 is SVGIG (reference sequence). The CDR3 loop reads CAGRLGQGPGMNTEAFF. The CDR3 coding sequence is TGTGCCGGTCGGCTAGGACAGGGGCCTGGAATGAACACTGAAGCTTTCTTT.